This passage covers 13 T cell receptor beta chains from one sample sequenced in a study of blood T cell repertoires in COVID-19 (dated by TCRdb to 2018 to 2020). Library creation used the immunoSEQ multiplex PCR assay. TCRdb holds this immuneACCESS table with in-frame rearrangements only. Some clones are missing; in checked studies, unresolved V genes explain under half, and the rest has no known cause. The sample has approximately 250,000 clones on record, just under 85% of them singletons. Clones ranked in the top ten supply 4% of the sample. The sequenced material came from peripheral blood. Source of these receptors: a man in his fifties or sixties with acute or convalescent COVID-19.

The rearrangement uses TRBV29-1 and TRBJ2-1; D not resolved. This CDR3 is built from 13 residues. The germline V gene encodes CDR1 SQVTM and CDR2 ANQGSEA. V was trimmed by 3 bases and J by 4 bases, leaving 10 bases between them. The CDR3 is CSVDGVVYNEQFF. The CDR3 DNA is TGCAGCGTTGATGGAGTTGTGTACAATGAGCAGTTCTTC.

The chain couples TRBV27 to TRBJ1-5; a possible D gene is TRBD1 (6 bases). Germline lookup yields CDR1 MNHEY and CDR2 SMNVEV (reference sequence). The CDR3 loop spans 14 amino acids. The V gene lost 3 bases and the J gene lost 5 bases, with 11 bases spanning the gap. This CDR3 reads CASSFGAGDQPQHF. CDR3 in DNA: TGTGCCAGCAGTTTTGGGGCAGGGGATCAGCCCCAGCATTTT.

This clone was seen just once. CDR3 sequence reads: CASSYRRAIINEQFF. In DNA form, the CDR3 reads TGTGCCAGCAGTTACCGGAGGGCCATCATCAATGAGCAGTTCTTC. This chain connects TRBV6-5 to TRBJ2-1, with TRBD2 as a possible D gene (6 bases). The CDR3 runs 15 residues. Per germline, CDR1 MNHEY and CDR2 SVGAGI. With 2 bases removed from V and 6 bases from J, the gap between germline ends came to 14 bases.

Only a few counts were recorded for this clone. The chain combines TRBV6-6 with TRBJ1-4, with D possibly being TRBD1 (5 bases). Germline loops: CDR1 MNHNY, CDR2 SVGAGI (reference sequence). The ends were cut back, 6 bases at V and 7 bases at J, with 9 bases in the middle. The CDR3 covers 12 residues. The CDR3 spells CASRGRGEKLFF. The CDR3 region has the DNA TGTGCCAGCAGGGGGCGGGGTGAAAAACTGTTTTTT.

The table lists this clone with a few counts. The chain joins TRBV15 to TRBJ2-5; 10 positions agree with TRBD1. V shed 4 bases, J shed 6 bases, and the junction held 8 bases outside the gene matches. CDR1 and CDR2 from the germline V gene are LNHNV and YYDKDF (reference sequence). The CDR3 covers 15 residues. CDR3 loop: CATSIRGQGFKTQYF. The CDR3, as DNA: TGTGCCACCAGCATCAGGGGACAGGGGTTCAAGACCCAGTACTTC.

V gene TRBV30 combines with J gene TRBJ2-3; possibly TRBD1 for D (5 bases). This CDR3 is built from 15 residues. The V and J ends lost 2 bases and 0 bases respectively, with 12 bases between them. Germline-derived CDR1 and CDR2 are GTSNPN and SVGIG (reference sequence). The CDR3 DNA reads TGTGCCTGGAGTATCCAGGGAAGTAGCACAGATACGCAGTATTTT. Translated: CAWSIQGSSTDTQYF.

The V and J genes are TRBV5-6 and TRBJ2-2; maybe TRBD2 (6 bases). The germline V and J ends were trimmed by 5 bases and 6 bases, with 14 bases remaining between them. Germline values: CDR1 SGHDT, CDR2 YYEEEE. CDR3 size: 14 residues. CDR3 sequence: CASRRTNRPGELFF. The CDR3 bases are TGTGCCAGCAGACGGACTAACCGCCCCGGGGAGCTGTTTTTT.

The chain combines TRBV7-6 with TRBJ1-4; 10 bases fit TRBD1. Germline V gives CDR1 SGHVS, CDR2 FNYEAQ. This CDR3 is 15 amino acids long. The trim removed 4 bases at V and 7 bases at J, leaving 6 bases unmatched. The CDR3 bases are TGTGCCAGCAGCTACGGGACAGGGGAGGCTGAAAAACTGTTTTTT. Protein sequence: CASSYGTGEAEKLFF.

The chain links TRBV5-1 to TRBJ2-1; 9 bases are shared with TRBD2. Germline lookup yields CDR1 SGHRS and CDR2 YFSETQ. The V gene end was trimmed by 9 bases and the J gene end by 7 bases; junction bases not matched to a gene: 8. The CDR3 spans 13 residues. Here the CDR3 DNA reads TGCGCCACCGGCCCTAGCGGGGTAAATGAGCAGTTCTTC. This codes for CATGPSGVNEQFF.

The chain couples TRBV12-3 or TRBV12-4 to TRBJ1-2, with D tentatively TRBD1 (6 bases). CDR3 size: 12 residues. Trimming took off 6 bases at V and 8 bases at J, with 13 bases between the two ends. The CDR3 spells CASRSDRGGYTF. The DNA of the CDR3 is TGTGCCAGCAGGTCGGACAGAGGGGGCTACACCTTC.

V gene TRBV27 combines with J gene TRBJ1-1; no firm D call. The CDR3 runs 16 residues. Trimming took 3 bases from V and 0 from J, leaving 14 bases between them. Looked up from germline, CDR1 is MNHEY and CDR2 is SMNVEV (reference sequence). CDR3 loop: CASSLFNRPLNTEAFF. CDR3 nucleotides: TGTGCCAGCAGTTTGTTCAACAGACCCTTGAACACTGAAGCTTTCTTT.

This clone was recorded only once. The chain uses TRBV18 and TRBJ2-1, with TRBD2 matching 8 bases. Germline CDR1 is KGHSH and CDR2 is LQKENI. The CDR3 consists of 16 residues. The junction had 8 bases not matched to a gene; V was cut back by 3 bases and J by 4 bases. The CDR3 region has the DNA TGTGCCAGCTCACCGTCCGGCGGGGGGTGGTACAATGAGCAGTTCTTC. Protein product: CASSPSGGGWYNEQFF.

The J gene is TRBJ1-2, the V gene TRBV9; D perhaps matches TRBD1 (5 bases). CDR1 is SGDLS and CDR2 is YYNGEE in the germline V gene. The CDR3 spans 12 residues. Trimming stripped 6 bases from V and 3 bases from J, with 9 bases between. Here the CDR3 reads CASKKGHYGYTF. Here the CDR3 DNA reads TGTGCCAGCAAAAAGGGGCACTATGGCTACACCTTC.